Following are 21 T cell receptor beta chains from one sample sequenced in a study of CD8 T cells in ankylosing spondylitis. Broader study findings: For ankylosing spondylitis blood, a TCR beta motif of about eight highly homologous variants appeared characteristic.

TCRdb analysed the 5' RACE reads with MiXCR anew, one entry per CDR3 protein. The sample consists of just under 550,000 distinct CDR3 sequences, approximately 12% of them appearing once. These receptors are not linked to any known antigen. Material for sequencing was blood, either unsorted or a sorted T cell fraction (not recorded which). The source is a male donor with ankylosing spondylitis.

V is TRBV30 and J is TRBJ2-5; D not resolved. The CDR3 has 12 residues. The V gene lost 0 bases and the J gene lost 2 bases, with 4 bases spanning the gap. The germline gives CDR1 GTSNPN, CDR2 SVGIG (reference sequence). CDR3 DNA sequence: TGTGCCTGGAGTGTATTGCAAGAGACCCAGTACTTC. This sequence encodes CAWSVLQETQYF.

This clonotype was detected only once. The V gene is TRBV20-1, the J gene TRBJ2-4, with D perhaps matching TRBD1 (8 bases). The CDR3 sequence is 13 residues long. Trimming removed 1 base from V and 8 bases from J, with 12 bases in between. Germline-derived CDR1 and CDR2 are DFQATT and SNEGSKA (reference sequence). The CDR3, as DNA: TGCAGTGCTAGAGGACAGGGGAGGGACATTCAGTACTTC. It translates to CSARGQGRDIQYF.

This clonotype was found a few times. This chain links TRBV28 with TRBJ2-3, with TRBD1 matching 10 bases. The germline V gene encodes CDR1 MDHEN and CDR2 SYDVKM. With V trimmed by 1 base and J by 4 bases, 8 bases remained unmatched. This CDR3 spans 17 amino acids. The CDR3 loop reads CASSLSRDRGYADTQYF. CDR3 coding DNA: TGTGCCAGCAGTTTATCCCGGGACAGGGGTTATGCAGATACGCAGTATTTT.

Only a few counts were recorded for this clonotype. The chain links TRBV15 to TRBJ2-3; possibly TRBD2 for D (6 bases). There are 16 residues in the CDR3. Germline V gene sequence: CDR1 LNHNV, CDR2 YYDKDF (reference sequence). V lost 0 bases and J lost 3, with 13 bases in between. In nucleotides, the CDR3 is TGTGCCACCAGCAGAGATCCTGTTGCGGGAACAGATACGCAGTATTTT. This sequence encodes CATSRDPVAGTDTQYF.

The rearrangement links TRBV7-9 to TRBJ1-1, with 7 bases identical to TRBD1. CDR3 length: 13 residues. The V gene's germline CDR1 is SEHNR and CDR2 FQNEAQ (reference sequence). V trimming: 4 bases; J trimming: 7 bases; junction bases outside the gene matches: 6. The CDR3 region has the DNA TGTGCCAGCAGCTATTCCCGGGACAGTGAAGCTTTCTTT. Encoded protein: CASSYSRDSEAFF.

This clonotype appeared a few times. The V call is TRBV20-1, the J call TRBJ1-1; perhaps TRBD1 as D (6 bases). CDR1 DFQATT and CDR2 SNEGSKA come from the germline V gene (reference sequence). Trimming took off 2 bases at V and 1 base at J, with 17 bases between the two ends. The length of the CDR3 is 16 residues. The CDR3 bases are TGCAGTGCTAGACCCCAAGGGGGGGCGTGGAACACTGAAGCTTTCTTT. Protein: CSARPQGGAWNTEAFF.

The rearrangement links TRBV18 to TRBJ1-2; D gene uncertain. The V gene lost 1 base and the J gene lost 2 bases, with 8 bases spanning the gap. The CDR3 loop spans 14 amino acids. Germline-derived CDR1 and CDR2 are KGHSH and LQKENI. The CDR3 region is CASSPQTENYGYTF. The CDR3 DNA sequence: TGTGCCAGCTCACCACAAACAGAGAACTATGGCTACACCTTC.

Only one count was recorded for this clonotype. The J gene is TRBJ2-5, the V gene TRBV30; 10 positions agree with TRBD2. This CDR3 has 15 amino acids. V trimming: 4 bases; J trimming: 0 bases; junction bases outside the gene matches: 5. Germline V gene data show CDR1 as GTSNPN and CDR2 as SVGIG (reference sequence). CDR3 in amino acids: CAWTTSGMYQETQYF. CDR3 nucleotide sequence: TGTGCCTGGACTACTAGCGGGATGTACCAAGAGACCCAGTACTTC.

The chain combines TRBV7-9 with TRBJ1-1, with unresolved D. The CDR3 extends over 13 amino acids. The germline V and J ends were trimmed by 3 bases and 4 bases, with 9 bases remaining between them. The germline gives CDR1 SEHNR, CDR2 FQNEAQ (reference sequence). The CDR3 coding sequence is TGTGCCAGCAGCTTCGAGCTCTTCACTGAAGCTTTCTTT. As protein: CASSFELFTEAFF.

The chain combines TRBV5-1 with TRBJ1-2; tentatively, D is TRBD1 (5 bases). The V end was cut by 0 bases, the J end by 7 bases, with 19 bases between. Germline CDR1 SGHRS, CDR2 YFSETQ. The CDR3 consists of 16 residues. This chain's CDR3 is CASSLARQGSRVGYTF. The CDR3 nucleotides read TGCGCCAGCAGCTTGGCCCGGCAGGGCAGCCGGGTTGGCTACACCTTC.

The gene calls are TRBV7-6 and TRBJ2-1; D is perhaps TRBD2 (7 bases). CDR1 SGHVS and CDR2 FNYEAQ come from the germline V gene. The V end lost 1 base, the J end lost 8 bases, and 15 bases lay between the germline ends. The CDR3 runs to 15 residues. CDR3 region: CASSLVGGGGDEQFF. In nucleotides, the CDR3 is TGTGCCAGCAGCTTAGTGGGCGGGGGCGGAGATGAGCAGTTCTTC.

The genes are TRBV2 and TRBJ2-3; D gene ambiguous. The ends were cut back, 2 bases at V and 6 bases at J, with 12 bases in the middle. Germline-derived CDR1 and CDR2 are SNHLY and FYNNEI. The CDR3 covers 14 residues. The CDR3 spells CASSEPSRRDTQYF. DNA for the CDR3: TGTGCCAGCAGTGAACCTTCCCGGCGGGATACGCAGTATTTT.

The J gene is TRBJ2-2, the V gene TRBV9, with 11 bases fitting TRBD2. There are 15 residues in the CDR3. J lost 3 bases, V lost 3 bases, and 1 base had no gene match. CDR1 SGDLS and CDR2 YYNGEE come from the germline V gene. The chain's CDR3 is CASSAGLADTGELFF. CDR3 in DNA: TGTGCCAGCAGCGCGGGACTAGCGGACACCGGGGAGCTGTTTTTT.

This clonotype was seen a handful of times. The gene calls are TRBV4-2 and TRBJ2-7, with D maybe TRBD2 (5 bases). V lost 4 bases and J lost 6, with 16 bases in between. The CDR3 covers 14 residues. Germline values: CDR1 LGHNA, CDR2 YNFKEQ. The CDR3 loop is CASSPPSSLSEQYF. CDR3 in DNA: TGTGCCAGCAGCCCTCCTAGCAGCCTCAGCGAGCAGTACTTC.

The chain combines TRBV5-1 with TRBJ2-7; TRBD1 matches 7 bases. After removal of 3 bases from V and 6 bases from J, the junction contained 9 bases not matched to a gene. CDR1 and CDR2 (germline): SGHRS, YFSETQ. The CDR3 runs 14 residues. The CDR3 sequence: CASSSAGGSAEQYV. For the CDR3, the DNA is TGCGCCAGCAGCTCCGCAGGGGGTAGCGCCGAGCAGTACGTC.

This chain connects TRBV5-1 to TRBJ2-1; 11 nucleotides line up with TRBD2. The V segment lost 4 bases and the J segment 10 bases; nucleotides outside the gene matches: 7. Germline V CDR1 and CDR2: SGHRS, YFSETQ. This CDR3 has 14 amino acids. The CDR3 sequence: CASSGTSGAQEQFF. The DNA of the CDR3 is TGCGCCAGCAGCGGGACTAGCGGCGCCCAAGAGCAGTTCTTC.

This clonotype has a handful of counts. The rearrangement uses TRBV24-1 and TRBJ2-3; no definite D call. Germline CDR1 KGHDR, CDR2 SFDVKD. This CDR3 is 12 amino acids long. The ends were cut back, 7 bases at V and 8 bases at J, with 12 bases in the middle. DNA for the CDR3: TGTGCCACCAGCGATAGGGCAGGTACGCAGTATTTT. It codes for CATSDRAGTQYF.

This clonotype turned up a few times. The chain links TRBV13 to TRBJ2-5; a weak D match, TRBD1 (5 bases). Germline CDR1 reads PRHDT; CDR2 reads FYEKMQ (reference sequence). Trimming pared 8 bases from V and 0 bases from J, leaving 19 bases between. The CDR3 has 16 residues. CDR3 loop: CASAHTLADNQETQYF. CDR3 in DNA: TGTGCCAGCGCCCACACACTGGCGGACAACCAAGAGACCCAGTACTTC.

In this sample, this clonotype turned up a few times. The chain has TRBV7-2 and TRBJ2-7, with 9 bases that match TRBD1. The CDR3 is made up of 15 amino acids. Germline trimming cut 5 bases from V and 1 base from J; bases unmatched to any gene: 6. Looked up from germline, CDR1 is SGHTA and CDR2 is FQGNSA. The DNA for the CDR3 is TGTGCCAGCAGCCGAAGGGGACAGGGTTCCTACGAGCAGTACTTC. It encodes CASSRRGQGSYEQYF.

The rearrangement links TRBV5-1 to TRBJ2-1; D might be TRBD1 (5 bases). The CDR3 spans 14 residues. With 0 bases removed from V and 8 bases from J, the gap between germline ends came to 12 bases. Per the germline V gene, CDR1 is SGHRS and CDR2 is YFSETQ. The CDR3 sequence is CASSLARAADEQFF. The CDR3 DNA is TGCGCCAGCAGCTTGGCCAGGGCGGCCGATGAGCAGTTCTTC.

This clonotype came up a few times. The rearrangement links TRBV29-1 to TRBJ2-4, with unresolved D. Deletions cut 6 bases from V and 0 bases from J, with 12 bases between. There are 14 residues in the CDR3. Germline V lookup: CDR1 SQVTM, CDR2 ANQGSEA. This chain's CDR3 is CSVLLDLAKNIQYF. The CDR3 region has the DNA TGCAGCGTCCTATTAGACTTAGCCAAAAACATTCAGTACTTC.